In its sample, the clone carrying this TCR beta chain was seen a few times. This entry comes from a study of blood T cell repertoires in COVID-19. Study background: The origin of the acute and convalescent COVID-19 samples was the United States, Italy and Spain. T cells, B-cell-depleted T cells, or PBMCs supplied cDNA or gDNA.

CDR3 length: 15 amino acids. Germline-derived CDR1 and CDR2 are MGHRA and YSYEKL. V dropped 4 bases and J dropped 0; count of bases not matched to a gene: 0. Methods used by the authors: Amplified reference gene primers provided the basis for estimating nucleated cell counts. Generated by immunoSEQ multiplex PCR, the TCRdb table keeps only in-frame clones and is missing some. For V, J and clone size, that table is used; D and trimming come from the DNA. The repertoire holds over 45,000 clones, around 81% seen once, with around 30% in the top ten. This receptor was obtained from a woman at least 80 years old with active or convalescent COVID-19. The material sequenced was peripheral blood. The J gene is TRBJ2-5, the V gene TRBV4-1, with TRBD2 matching 12 bases. The CDR3: CASSRLAGDQETQYF. CDR3 nucleotide sequence: TGCGCCAGCAGCCGACTAGCGGGGGACCAAGAGACCCAGTACTTC.